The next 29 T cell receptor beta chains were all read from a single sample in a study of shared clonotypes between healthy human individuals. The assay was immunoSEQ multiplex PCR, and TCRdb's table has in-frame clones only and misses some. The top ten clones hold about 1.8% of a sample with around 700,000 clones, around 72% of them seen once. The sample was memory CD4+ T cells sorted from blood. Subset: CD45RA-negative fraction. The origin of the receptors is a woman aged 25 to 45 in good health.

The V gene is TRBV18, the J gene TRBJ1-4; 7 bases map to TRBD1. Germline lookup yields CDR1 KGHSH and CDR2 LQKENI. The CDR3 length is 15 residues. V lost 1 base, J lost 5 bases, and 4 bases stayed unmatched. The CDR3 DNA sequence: TGTGCCAGCTCACCACAGGACAGGTTAAATGAAAAACTGTTTTTT. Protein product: CASSPQDRLNEKLFF.

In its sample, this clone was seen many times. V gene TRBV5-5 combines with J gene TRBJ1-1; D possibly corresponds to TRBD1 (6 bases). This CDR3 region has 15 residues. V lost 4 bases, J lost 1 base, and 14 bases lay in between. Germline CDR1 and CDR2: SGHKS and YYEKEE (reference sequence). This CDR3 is CASSPWLGANTEAFF. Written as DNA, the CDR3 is TGTGCCAGCAGCCCCTGGTTGGGGGCGAACACTGAAGCTTTCTTT.

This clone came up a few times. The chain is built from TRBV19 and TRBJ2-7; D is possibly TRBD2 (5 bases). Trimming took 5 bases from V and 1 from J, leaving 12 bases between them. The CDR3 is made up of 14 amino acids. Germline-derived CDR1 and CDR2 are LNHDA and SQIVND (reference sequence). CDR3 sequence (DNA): TGTGCCAGTAGTTTTCTAGCTTCATCCTACGAGCAGTACTTC. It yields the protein CASSFLASSYEQYF.

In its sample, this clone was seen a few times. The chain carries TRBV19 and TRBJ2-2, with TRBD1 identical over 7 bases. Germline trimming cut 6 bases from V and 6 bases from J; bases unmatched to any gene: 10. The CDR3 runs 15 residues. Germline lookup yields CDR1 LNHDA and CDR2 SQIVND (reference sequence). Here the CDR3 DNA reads TGTGCCAGTAGAAAACAGGGGACAGTCGCCGGGGAGCTGTTTTTT. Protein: CASRKQGTVAGELFF.

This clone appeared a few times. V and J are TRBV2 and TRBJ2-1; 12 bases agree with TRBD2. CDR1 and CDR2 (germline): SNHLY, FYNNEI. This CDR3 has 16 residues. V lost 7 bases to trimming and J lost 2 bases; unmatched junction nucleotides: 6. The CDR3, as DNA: TGTGCCAGCACCCGACTAGCGGGAGCCCCCTACAATGAGCAGTTCTTC. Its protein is CASTRLAGAPYNEQFF.

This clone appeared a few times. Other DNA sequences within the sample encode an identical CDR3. CDR3 bases: TGTGCCAGCAGTAGACGCTACGAGCAGTACTTC. Translating gives CASSRRYEQYF. The rearrangement uses TRBV28 and TRBJ2-7; the D is unclear. Germline V gives CDR1 MDHEN, CDR2 SYDVKM. This CDR3 has 11 amino acids. Trimming cost V 5 bases and J 3 bases, with 5 bases left between them. Based on the CDR3 plus reference TRBV28 and TRBJ2-7, the full variable domain is DVKVTQSSRYLVKRTGEKVFLECVQDMDHENMFWYRQDPGLGLRLIYFSYDVKMKEKGDIPEGYSVSREKKERFSLILESASTNQTSMYLCASSRRYEQYFGPGTRLTVT.

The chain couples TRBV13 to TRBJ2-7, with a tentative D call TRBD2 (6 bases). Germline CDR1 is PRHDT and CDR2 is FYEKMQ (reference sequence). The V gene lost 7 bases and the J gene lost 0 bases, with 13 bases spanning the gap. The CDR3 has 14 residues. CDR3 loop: CASTLGGPSYEQYF. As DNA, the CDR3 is TGTGCCAGCACCTTGGGGGGACCCTCCTACGAGCAGTACTTC.

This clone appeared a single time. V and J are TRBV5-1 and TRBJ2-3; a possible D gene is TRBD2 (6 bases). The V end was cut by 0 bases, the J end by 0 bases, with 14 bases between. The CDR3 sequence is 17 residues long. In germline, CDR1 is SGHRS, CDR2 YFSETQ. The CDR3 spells CASSLGLLAASTDTQYF. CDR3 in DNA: TGCGCCAGCAGCTTGGGACTACTAGCCGCTAGCACAGATACGCAGTATTTT.

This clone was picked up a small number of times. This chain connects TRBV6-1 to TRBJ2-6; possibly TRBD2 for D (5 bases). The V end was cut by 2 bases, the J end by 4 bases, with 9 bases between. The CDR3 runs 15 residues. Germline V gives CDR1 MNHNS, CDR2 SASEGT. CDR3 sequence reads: CASSESLAGANVLTF. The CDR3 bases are TGTGCCAGCAGTGAAAGTCTAGCAGGGGCCAACGTCCTGACTTTC.

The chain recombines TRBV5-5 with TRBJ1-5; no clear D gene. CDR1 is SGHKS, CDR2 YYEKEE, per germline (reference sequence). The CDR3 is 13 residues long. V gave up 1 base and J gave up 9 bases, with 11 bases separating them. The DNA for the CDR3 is TGTGCCAGCAGCTTGCTTGAAAATGGGCCCCAGCATTTT. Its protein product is CASSLLENGPQHF.

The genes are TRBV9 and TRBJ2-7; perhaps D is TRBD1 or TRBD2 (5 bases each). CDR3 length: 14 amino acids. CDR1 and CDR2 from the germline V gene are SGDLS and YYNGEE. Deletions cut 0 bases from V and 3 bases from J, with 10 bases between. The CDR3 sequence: CASSVVGTGYEQYF. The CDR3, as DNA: TGTGCCAGCAGCGTAGTTGGGACCGGCTACGAGCAGTACTTC.

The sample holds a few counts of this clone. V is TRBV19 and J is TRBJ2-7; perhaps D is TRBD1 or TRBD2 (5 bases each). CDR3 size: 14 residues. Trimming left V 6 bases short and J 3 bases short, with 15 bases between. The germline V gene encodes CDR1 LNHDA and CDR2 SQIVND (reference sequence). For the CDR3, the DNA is TGTGCCAGTAGCCCCAGGGAGCACAACTACGAGCAGTACTTC. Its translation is CASSPREHNYEQYF.

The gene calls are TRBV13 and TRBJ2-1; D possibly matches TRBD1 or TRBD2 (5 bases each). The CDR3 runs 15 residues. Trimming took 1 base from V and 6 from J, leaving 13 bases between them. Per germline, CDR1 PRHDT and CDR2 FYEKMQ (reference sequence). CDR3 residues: CASSLDPGPINEQFF. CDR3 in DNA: TGTGCCAGCAGCTTAGATCCGGGACCAATCAATGAGCAGTTCTTC. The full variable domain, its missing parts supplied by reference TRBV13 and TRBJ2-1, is AAGVIQSPRHLIKEKRETATLKCYPIPRHDTVYWYQQGPGQDPQFLISFYEKMQSDKGSIPDRFSAQQFSDYHSELNMSSLELGDSALYFCASSLDPGPINEQFFGPGTRLTVL.

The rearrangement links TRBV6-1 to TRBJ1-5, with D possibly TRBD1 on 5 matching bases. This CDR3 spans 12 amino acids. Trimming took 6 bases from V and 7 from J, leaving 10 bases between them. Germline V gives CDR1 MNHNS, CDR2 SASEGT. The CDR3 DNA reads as TGTGCCAGCAGAGTTACAGGCCAGCCCCAGCATTTT. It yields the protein CASRVTGQPQHF.

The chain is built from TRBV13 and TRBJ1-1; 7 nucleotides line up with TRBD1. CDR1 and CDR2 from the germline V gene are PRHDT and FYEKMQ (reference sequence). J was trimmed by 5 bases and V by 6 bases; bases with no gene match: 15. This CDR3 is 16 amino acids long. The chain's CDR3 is CASRRAYRGGETEAFF. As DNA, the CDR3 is TGTGCCAGCAGGCGGGCATACAGGGGTGGGGAAACTGAAGCTTTCTTT.

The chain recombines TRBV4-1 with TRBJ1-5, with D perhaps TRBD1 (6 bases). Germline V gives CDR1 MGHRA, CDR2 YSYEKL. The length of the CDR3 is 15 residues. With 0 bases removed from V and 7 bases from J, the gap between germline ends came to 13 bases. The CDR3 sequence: CASSQDQQGYQPQHF. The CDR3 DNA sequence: TGCGCCAGCAGCCAAGATCAGCAGGGGTACCAGCCCCAGCATTTT.

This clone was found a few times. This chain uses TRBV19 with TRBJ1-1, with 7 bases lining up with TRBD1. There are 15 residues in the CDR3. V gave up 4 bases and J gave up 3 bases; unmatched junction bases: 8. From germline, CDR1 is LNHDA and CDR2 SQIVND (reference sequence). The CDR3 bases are TGTGCCAGTAGTACCGGACAGGCCCCCTACACTGAAGCTTTCTTT. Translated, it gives CASSTGQAPYTEAFF.

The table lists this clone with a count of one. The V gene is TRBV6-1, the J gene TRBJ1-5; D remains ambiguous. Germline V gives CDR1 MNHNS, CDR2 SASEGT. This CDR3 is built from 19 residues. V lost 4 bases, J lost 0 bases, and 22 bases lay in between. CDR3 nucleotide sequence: TGTGCCAGCAGTGGCCACTTTTGGCAGGCTTATCGTAGCAATCAGCCCCAGCATTTT. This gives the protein CASSGHFWQAYRSNQPQHF.

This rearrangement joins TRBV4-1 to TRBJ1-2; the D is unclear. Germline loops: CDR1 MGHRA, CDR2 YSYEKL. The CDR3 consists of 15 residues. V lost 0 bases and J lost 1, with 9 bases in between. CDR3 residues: CASSQEETFNYGYTF. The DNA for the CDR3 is TGCGCCAGCAGCCAAGAGGAGACTTTTAACTATGGCTACACCTTC.

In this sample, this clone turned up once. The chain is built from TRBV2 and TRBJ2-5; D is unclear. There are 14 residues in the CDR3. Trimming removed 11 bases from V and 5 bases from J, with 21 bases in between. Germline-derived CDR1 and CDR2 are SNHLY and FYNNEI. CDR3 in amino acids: CASQSDRLGETQYF. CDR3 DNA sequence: TGTGCCTCCCAATCGGATCGGTTGGGGGAGACCCAGTACTTC. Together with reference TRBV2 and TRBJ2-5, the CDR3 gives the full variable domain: EPEVTQTPSHQVTQMGQEVILRCVPISNHLYFYWYRQILGQKVEFLVSFYNNEISEKSEIFDDQFSVERPDGSNFTLKIRSTKLEDSAMYFCASQSDRLGETQYFGPGTRLLVL.

The CDR3 bases are TGTGCCAGCAGCTCTAGCCTGGTGAACAACAATGAGCAGTTCTTC. Protein: CASSSSLVNNNEQFF. The V and J genes are TRBV11-2 and TRBJ2-1; D might be TRBD2 (5 bases). Germline-derived CDR1 and CDR2 are SGHAT and FQNNGV. V was clipped by 4 bases and J by 5 bases, with 15 bases between them. The CDR3 extends over 15 amino acids.

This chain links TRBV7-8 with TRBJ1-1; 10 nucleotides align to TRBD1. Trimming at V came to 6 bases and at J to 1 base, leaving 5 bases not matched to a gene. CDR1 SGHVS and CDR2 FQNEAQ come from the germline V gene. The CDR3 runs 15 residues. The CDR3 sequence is CASSRTGGKNTEAFF. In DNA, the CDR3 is TGTGCCAGCAGTAGGACAGGGGGGAAGAACACTGAAGCTTTCTTT.

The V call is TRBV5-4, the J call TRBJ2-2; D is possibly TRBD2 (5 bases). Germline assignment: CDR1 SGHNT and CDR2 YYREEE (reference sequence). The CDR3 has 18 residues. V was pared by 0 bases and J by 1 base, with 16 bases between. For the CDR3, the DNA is TGTGCCAGCAGCTTGGGAGGCCCCAGCGGCAGGAACACCGGGGAGCTGTTTTTT. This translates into CASSLGGPSGRNTGELFF. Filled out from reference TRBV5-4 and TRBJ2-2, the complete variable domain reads ETGVTQSPTHLIKTRGQQVTLRCSSQSGHNTVSWYQQALGQGPQFIFQYYREEENGRGNFPPRFSGLQFPNYSSELNVNALELDDSALYLCASSLGGPSGRNTGELFFGEGSRLTVL.

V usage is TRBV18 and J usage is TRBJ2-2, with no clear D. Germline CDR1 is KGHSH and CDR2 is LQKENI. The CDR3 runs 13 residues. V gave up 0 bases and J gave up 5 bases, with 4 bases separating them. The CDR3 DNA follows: TGTGCCAGCTCACCACCAAGTACCGGGGAGCTGTTTTTT. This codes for CASSPPSTGELFF.

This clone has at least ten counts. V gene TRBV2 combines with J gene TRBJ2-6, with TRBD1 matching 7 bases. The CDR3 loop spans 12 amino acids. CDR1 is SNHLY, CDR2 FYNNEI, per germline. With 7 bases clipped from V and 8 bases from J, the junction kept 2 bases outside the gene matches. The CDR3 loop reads CASKTGSNVLTF. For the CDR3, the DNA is TGTGCCAGCAAGACAGGGTCCAACGTCCTGACTTTC.

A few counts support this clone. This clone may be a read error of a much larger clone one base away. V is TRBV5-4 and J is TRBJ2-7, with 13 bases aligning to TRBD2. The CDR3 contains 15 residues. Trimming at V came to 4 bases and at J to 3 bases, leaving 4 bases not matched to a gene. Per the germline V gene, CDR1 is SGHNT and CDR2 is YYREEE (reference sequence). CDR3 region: CASSAGTSGNYEQYF. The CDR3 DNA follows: TGTGCCAGCAGCGCCGGGACTAGCGGGAACTACGAGCAGTACTTC.

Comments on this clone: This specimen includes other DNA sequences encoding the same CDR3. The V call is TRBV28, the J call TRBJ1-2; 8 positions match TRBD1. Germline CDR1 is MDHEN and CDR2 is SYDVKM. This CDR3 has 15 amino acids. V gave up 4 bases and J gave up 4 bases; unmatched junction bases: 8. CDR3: CASSSGQGIGYGYTF. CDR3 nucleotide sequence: TGTGCCAGCAGTTCTGGACAGGGCATCGGCTATGGCTACACCTTC.

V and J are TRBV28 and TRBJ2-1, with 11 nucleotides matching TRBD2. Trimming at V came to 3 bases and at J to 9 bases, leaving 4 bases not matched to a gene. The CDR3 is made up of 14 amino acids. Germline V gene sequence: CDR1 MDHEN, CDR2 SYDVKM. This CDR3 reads CASSLELAGVEQFF. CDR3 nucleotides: TGTGCCAGCAGTTTGGAACTAGCGGGAGTTGAGCAGTTCTTC.

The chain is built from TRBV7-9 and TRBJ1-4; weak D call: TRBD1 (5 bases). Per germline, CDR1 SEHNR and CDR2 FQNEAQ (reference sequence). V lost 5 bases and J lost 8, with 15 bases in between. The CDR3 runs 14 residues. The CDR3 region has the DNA TGTGCCAGCAGCCAAGGGGTCATGGAGGAAAAACTGTTTTTT. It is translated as CASSQGVMEEKLFF.